The present TCR beta chain was sequenced within a study of blood T cell repertoires in COVID-19 (dated by TCRdb to the early 2020s). For the wider study: Samples from collaborators originated in the United States, Italy and Spain and spanned both the acute and convalescent phases of COVID-19. The prospective study material was composed of cDNA or gDNA derived from T cells, B-cell-depleted T cells, or PBMCs. Deeply sampled blood TCRbeta repertoires from subjects exposed to, actively infected with, or recovered from COVID-19 were included in the dataset. The repertoires were made available in a free public database intended to serve as a resource for research on the immune response to SARS-CoV-2. Samples came from the ongoing ImmuneRACE study (first 160 participants) plus 1,254 subjects from 6 global collaborators. A de-identified subject ID, COVID-19 status, age in years and sex were almost always included in the sample metadata. HLA class I and class II types, where available, came from metadata supplied by the sample provider rather than from assay-based typing. Broader findings and caveats from the paper: The quantity of clinical and demographic metadata differed by source and by participant and was supplied without curation.

Of note for this clone: Its antigen is unknown. No base quality values were provided; no much bigger clone lies one nucleotide off.

TCRbeta CDR3 regions were amplified from genomic DNA using the immunoSEQ Assay, a bias-controlled multiplex PCR. As for the original processing: The number of nucleated cells in each sample was estimated from the amplification of reference gene primers within the assay. To quantify the absolute abundance of each unique TCRbeta CDR3 rearrangement, sequence reads were collapsed and filtered. For each sample, productive Simpson clonality was calculated by taking the square root of Simpson's diversity index across productive rearrangements. In TCRdb, the immuneACCESS table is reduced to in-frame sequences with V and J assigned. These tables do not hold every clone; where another copy was compared, an unresolved V gene accounts for under half, and the others remain unexplained. The D gene and trimming were derived from the DNA, and the V and J assignments and clone size from that table. In this sample the table shows about 83,000 clones, 86% of which occur a single time. Approximately 21% of the sample rests with the top ten.

Each collaborating institution followed its own protocols to collect whole blood in K2EDTA tubes. For TCRbeta analysis, collaborators shipped samples as frozen whole blood, isolated PBMCs, or DNA extracted from either of those sample types. V loses 3 bases of germline sequence and J loses 4 bases, and the interval between the two ends is 11 bases. The germline V gene (reference sequence) sets CDR1 to LNHDA and CDR2 to SQIVND. The CDR3 goes from the cysteine to the phenylalanine over 14 residues. This entry keeps only the CDR3 DNA: 42 bases, framed from base 1. This TCR came from a woman of 80 years or more in a cohort sampled during active or convalescent COVID-19. Specimen: peripheral blood. The receptor chain draws on TRBV19 and TRBJ2-3; the D gene is possibly TRBD2, with 7 bases matching. The CDR3 corresponds to CASSIQGRADTQYF. In nucleotides, the sequence is TGTGCCAGTAGTATCCAGGGGAGGGCAGATACGCAGTATTTT.